This is a list of T cell receptor beta chains from one sample in a study of blood T cell repertoires in COVID-19. Assay: immunoSEQ multiplex PCR; the TCRdb copy retains only in-frame clones and omits some. Among 150,000 to 200,000 clones, about 90% were seen once, and the ten largest hold about 4.8%. Sequencing was done on a sample of peripheral blood. Receptor source: a man younger than 45 with COVID-19, enrolled during active disease. Both conserved end residues are part of each CDR3. Fields, in order: clone size, D gene, V gene, J gene, CDR3 DNA, CDR3 protein. The D gene is left open where the match is weak. Not all rows give a size; the values are once, few, many and, for expanded clones, a class.

>.|.|TRBV28|TRBJ1-1
TGTGCCAGCAGTTGGGAGGTCACTGAAGCTTTCTTT
CASSWEVTEAFF
>.|.|TRBV19|TRBJ2-1
TGTGCCAGTAGACTAGGACTACCAGCTAACAATGAGCAGTTCTTC
CASRLGLPANNEQFF
>.|TRBD2|TRBV5-4|TRBJ2-7
TGTGCCAGCAGCGCTGGGACTAGCGGGATCCAATACGAGCAGTACTTC
CASSAGTSGIQYEQYF
>.|TRBD2|TRBV6-4|TRBJ2-3
TGTGCCAGCAGTGACTTATCTAGCGGGGAGGGGGGAGATACGCAGTATTTT
CASSDLSSGEGGDTQYF
>.|TRBD2|TRBV5-4|TRBJ2-2
TGTGCCAGCAGCCCAAGTTCGGGAGGGACCGGGGAGCTGTTTTTT
CASSPSSGGTGELFF
>.|TRBD1|TRBV12-3/TRBV12-4|TRBJ2-1
TGTGCCAGCCGACCGGGCGGGACAGGGGAGTTCTTC
CASRPGGTGEFF
>.|.|TRBV4-3|TRBJ2-4
TGCGCCAGCATCGGGATGGCTAGGAGGGGTCGAAGCAAAAACATTCAGTACTTC
CASIGMARRGRSKNIQYF
>.|TRBD1|TRBV5-1|TRBJ2-7
TGCGCCAGCAGCCGCGGGACAGGGAAGGACGAGCAGTACTTC
CASSRGTGKDEQYF
>.|.|TRBV18|TRBJ1-2
TGTGCCAGCTCACCAATCACCGGGACTCAAGGCTACACCTTC
CASSPITGTQGYTF
>.|.|TRBV11-2|TRBJ1-3
TGTGCCAGCACCCTTACCAGGCTCGGAAACACCATATATTTT
CASTLTRLGNTIYF
>.|.|TRBV19|TRBJ1-1
TGTGCCAGTAGCATAAACAGGGACACTGAAGCTTTCTTT
CASSINRDTEAFF
>.|.|TRBV29-1|TRBJ2-2
TGCAGCGTTGACGGGAGTACCGGGGAGCTGTTTTTT
CSVDGSTGELFF
>.|.|TRBV19|TRBJ2-7
TGTGCCAGTAGTTATATCCTCCCAGGGAAGGGATATTCCTACGAGCAGTACTTC
CASSYILPGKGYSYEQYF
>.|.|TRBV10-3|TRBJ2-1
TGTGCCATCAGTGTGGCAGCGGGCAATGAGCAGTTCTTC
CAISVAAGNEQFF
>.|.|TRBV7-9|TRBJ1-2
TGTGCCAGCAGCCCCGGCTGGGGACTCACCTATGGCTACACCTTC
CASSPGWGLTYGYTF
>.|TRBD2|TRBV2|TRBJ2-1
TGTGCCAGCAGTCCGGGACGGACTAGCGGAACTTACAATGAGCAGTTCTTC
CASSPGRTSGTYNEQFF
>.|.|TRBV6-6|TRBJ2-7
TGTGCCAGCAGTAGGGGTGCCTACGAGCAGTACTTC
CASSRGAYEQYF
>.|.|TRBV18|TRBJ1-5
TGTGCCAGCTCCCTCTATAGCAATCAGCCCCAGCATTTT
CASSLYSNQPQHF
>.|.|TRBV18|TRBJ2-1
TGTGCCAGCTCACCACCGGGGCCTGCCTACAATGAGCAGTTCTTC
CASSPPGPAYNEQFF
>.|.|TRBV27|TRBJ1-1
TGTGCCAGCAGTTTGGTTGGCTCTCTAGGGGGAGAGACTGAAGCTTTCTTT
CASSLVGSLGGETEAFF
>.|TRBD2|TRBV29-1|TRBJ2-7
TGCAGCGTTGAAAAGCCCGGGACTAGCGGGGGGGCTTACGAGCAGTACTTC
CSVEKPGTSGGAYEQYF
>.|TRBD2|TRBV14|TRBJ2-1
TGTGCCAGCAGCCAAGATATGACTAGCGGGAGGTACAATGAGCAGTTCTTC
CASSQDMTSGRYNEQFF
>.|TRBD1|TRBV28|TRBJ1-2
TGTGCCAGCAGTTTCCGGGACAGGGGTAACTATGGCTACACCTTC
CASSFRDRGNYGYTF
>.|TRBD1|TRBV30|TRBJ2-7
TGTGCCTGGAGTGTTTGGGGACAGGGGATCCTTTCCTACGAGCAGTACTTC
CAWSVWGQGILSYEQYF
>.|.|TRBV7-2|TRBJ1-6
TGTGCCAGCAGCTTAGTTCCAGGGTCCCATTCACCCCTCCACTTT
CASSLVPGSHSPLHF
>.|TRBD1|TRBV18|TRBJ1-2
TGTGCCAGCTCACCAGACAGGGAGACGTATGGCTACACCTTC
CASSPDRETYGYTF
>.|TRBD1|TRBV11-2|TRBJ1-6
TGTGCCAGCAGTTATACAGGGGGCGCGTATTGGTTGGTCGGAGGAGGTTCGGATAATTCACCCCTCCACTTT
CASSYTGGAYWLVGGGSDNSPLHF
>.|.|TRBV12-3/TRBV12-4|TRBJ1-2
TGTGCCACGCTGACTCGCGAGAACTATGGCTACACCTTC
CATLTRENYGYTF
>.|TRBD2|TRBV7-9|TRBJ2-3
TGTGCCAGCAGCCCGGGACTAGCGGGGACCAGCACAGATACGCAGTATTTT
CASSPGLAGTSTDTQYF
>few|TRBD1|TRBV24-1|TRBJ2-1
TGTGCCACCAGTGACTCTAGCCGGACAGGGTGGAAGAATGAGCAGTTCTTC
CATSDSSRTGWKNEQFF
>.|.|TRBV5-4|TRBJ2-5
TGTGCCAGCAGCTTTTCAGGGGAAGAGACCCAGTACTTC
CASSFSGEETQYF
>.|TRBD2|TRBV19|TRBJ2-1
TGTGCCAGTACCGCTAGCGGGAGAGCTTACAATGAGCAGTTCTTC
CASTASGRAYNEQFF